This is a list of T cell receptor beta chains from one sample in a study of T cells after yellow fever vaccination. TCRdb re-analysed the 5' RACE reads in MiXCR, keeping a single row per CDR3 protein. The table shows some 340,000 distinct CDR3 sequences, with roughly 10% occurring only once. The sample was CD4+ T cells sorted from PBMCs, taken 45 days after the yellow fever booster vaccination. All receptors derive from a man aged 18 to 30 who received the YFV17D yellow fever vaccine. Each CDR3 is given with its conserved first and last residue. A D gene is named only where the DNA matches it firmly. Not every row has a clone size; where given, it reads once, few, many or a size class.

TGTGCCAGCAGTCCAGACCGGGACAGGGGGCCAGCCTATGGCTACACCTTC,CASSPDRDRGPAYGYTF,TRBD1,TRBJ1-2,few,TRBV27
TGCAGTGCTAGCCGCCAGGACGGCAGCTCCTATAATTCACCCCTCCACTTT,CSASRQDGSSYNSPLHF,.,TRBJ1-6,few,TRBV20-1
TGTGCCAGTAGTTGGGGGGACAGGGCCGGGGAGCTGTTTTTT,CASSWGDRAGELFF,TRBD1,TRBJ2-2,.,TRBV19
TGCGCCAGCAGCTACTCAGGGGGCACAGATACGCAGTATTTT,CASSYSGGTDTQYF,.,TRBJ2-3,many,TRBV5-1
TGTGCCAGCAGTCTACAGGGGGTTTTTCAGCCCCAGCATTTT,CASSLQGVFQPQHF,TRBD1,TRBJ1-5,few,TRBV27
TGTGCCAGCAGTTTTCAAGGGGACGGCTACACCTTC,CASSFQGDGYTF,.,TRBJ1-2,.,TRBV28
TGTGCCAGCAGTGGAATGGCAGCTAGCAATCAGCCCCAGCATTTT,CASSGMAASNQPQHF,.,TRBJ1-5,many,TRBV2
TGTGCCAGCAGCTTAGTGGAAGGGGGGGCCTACAATGAGCAGTTCTTC,CASSLVEGGAYNEQFF,.,TRBJ2-1,.,TRBV11-3
TGTGCCAGCAGCTTACGTATACAGGGGAGCGCCGGGGAGCTGTTTTTT,CASSLRIQGSAGELFF,TRBD1,TRBJ2-2,few,TRBV7-8
TGTGCCAGCAGCCGGGACAGGCGAAACTATGGCTACACCTTC,CASSRDRRNYGYTF,TRBD1,TRBJ1-2,once,TRBV5-6
TGCGCCAGCAGCTGGGACAGGGTCGGCTACAATGAGCAGTTCTTC,CASSWDRVGYNEQFF,TRBD1,TRBJ2-1,few,TRBV4-3
TGTGCCAGCAGCGTAGGGGGGGCGACGAACACTGAAGCTTTCTTT,CASSVGGATNTEAFF,.,TRBJ1-1,few,TRBV9
TGCGCCAGCCAACGGACAGGGGAAACTAACTATGGCTACACCTTC,CASQRTGETNYGYTF,TRBD1,TRBJ1-2,few,TRBV5-1
TGCAGTGCTGACTGGACTAGCGGCACGGAGACCCAGTACTTC,CSADWTSGTETQYF,TRBD2,TRBJ2-5,many,TRBV20-1
TGTGCCAGCAGCCAAGAAGGGGTTTACGAGCAGTACTTC,CASSQEGVYEQYF,.,TRBJ2-7,.,TRBV3-1
TGTGCCAGCAGCTTCGCGGAGGGAGGCTACACCTTC,CASSFAEGGYTF,.,TRBJ1-2,.,TRBV5-4
TGCGCCAGCAGCCAAGTGCTGGTCGGATACAATGAGCAGTTCTTC,CASSQVLVGYNEQFF,.,TRBJ2-1,few,TRBV4-1
TGTGCCACCAGCAGAGATAAGAGTGCAAACACCATATATTTT,CATSRDKSANTIYF,.,TRBJ1-3,many,TRBV15
TGCGCCAGCAGCTTTGGGGTTAGCAATCAGCCCCAGCATTTT,CASSFGVSNQPQHF,.,TRBJ1-5,few,TRBV4-1
TGTGCCAGCAGCGTATCCCAGGGCACCGGGGAGCTGTTTTTT,CASSVSQGTGELFF,.,TRBJ2-2,.,TRBV7-3
TGCGCCAGCAGCCAAGTTCGGGGCAGCGGGGAGCAGCCCCAGCATTTT,CASSQVRGSGEQPQHF,.,TRBJ1-5,few,TRBV4-1
TGTGCCAGCACGGACAGCCACTTTTCTTCCTACGAGCAGTACTTC,CASTDSHFSSYEQYF,.,TRBJ2-7,.,TRBV7-8
TGTGCCAGCAGTTACTGGGGGACAGGCACAGATACGCAGTATTTT,CASSYWGTGTDTQYF,TRBD1,TRBJ2-3,few,TRBV6-5
TGCGCCAGCAGCTCCGACAGGGCCCGTCAGCCCCAGCATTTT,CASSSDRARQPQHF,TRBD1,TRBJ1-5,few,TRBV5-1
TGTGCCAGCAGCCCCCCTCAGGGTCTAAACTATGGCTACACCTTC,CASSPPQGLNYGYTF,.,TRBJ1-2,.,TRBV5-4
TGTGCCAGCAGCTCGGGACAGCCAAGCTACACCTTC,CASSSGQPSYTF,TRBD1,TRBJ1-2,.,TRBV7-2
TGTGCCAGCAGTTCTAACAGGGGCGCCTATAGCAATCAGCCCCAGCATTTT,CASSSNRGAYSNQPQHF,TRBD1,TRBJ1-5,many,TRBV2
TGTGCCAGCAGGGGACAGGGGGAAAACACCGGGGAGCTGTTTTTT,CASRGQGENTGELFF,TRBD1,TRBJ2-2,many,TRBV7-9
TGCAGTGCTCGGAGCGGGGCGCCTTTGGATGAGCAGTTCTTC,CSARSGAPLDEQFF,TRBD2,TRBJ2-1,.,TRBV20-1
TGCGCCAGCAGCCAAGATACGAATAAGAGGGTGGAGACCCAGTACTTC,CASSQDTNKRVETQYF,.,TRBJ2-5,few,TRBV4-3
TGTGCCAGCAGTTTAGAAGGGCTGGCCGGGGAGCTGTTTTTT,CASSLEGLAGELFF,.,TRBJ2-2,few,TRBV12-3/TRBV12-4
TGTGCCAGTAGTTTCCAGACTAGCGGGGATACAGATACGCAGTATTTT,CASSFQTSGDTDTQYF,TRBD2,TRBJ2-3,few,TRBV19
TGTGCCAGCAGTTCTCGGACAGGGACCACAGATACGCAGTATTTT,CASSSRTGTTDTQYF,TRBD1,TRBJ2-3,few,TRBV27
TGTGCCAGCAGTAACTTCGGGGCCTATAATTCACCCCTCCACTTT,CASSNFGAYNSPLHF,.,TRBJ1-6,few,TRBV6-2/TRBV6-3
TGTGCCAGCAGCTCCCTAGCGGGGGGGAGCACAGATACGCAGTATTTT,CASSSLAGGSTDTQYF,TRBD2,TRBJ2-3,.,TRBV7-2
TGTGCCAGCACCCCACCGGGACAGGGGGCAACTAATGAAAAACTGTTTTTT,CASTPPGQGATNEKLFF,TRBD1,TRBJ1-4,.,TRBV6-2/TRBV6-3
TGTGCCAGCAGTTACGGGACAGGGACAGATACGCAGTATTTT,CASSYGTGTDTQYF,TRBD1,TRBJ2-3,.,TRBV6-5
TGTGCCAGCAGCTCGAGACTAGCGGGGGCCTACGAGCAGTACTTC,CASSSRLAGAYEQYF,TRBD2,TRBJ2-7,.,TRBV7-2
TGTGCCAGCAGCCAAGAAGTGTGGTATAGCAACTATGGCTACACCTTC,CASSQEVWYSNYGYTF,.,TRBJ1-2,.,TRBV4-2
TGTGCCAGCAGCACCGGACTGCATCTAAACACAGATACGCAGTATTTT,CASSTGLHLNTDTQYF,.,TRBJ2-3,few,TRBV11-3
TGTGCCAGCAGTTTATTCGGGACAGGGGTTTTACAGACCCAGTACTTC,CASSLFGTGVLQTQYF,TRBD1,TRBJ2-5,.,TRBV12-3/TRBV12-4
TGTGCCAGCTCACCACCGTCGGGACTAGCGGGGGTTCTGAACACCGGGGAGCTGTTTTTT,CASSPPSGLAGVLNTGELFF,TRBD2,TRBJ2-2,few,TRBV18